The 10 T cell receptor beta chains listed next were all sequenced from one sample in a study of blood T cell repertoires in COVID-19 (dated by TCRdb to 2018 to 2021). Libraries were prepared through the immunoSEQ multiplex PCR assay. Sourced from immuneACCESS, this table was stored by TCRdb with only in-frame sequences that have V and J called. A share of the clones is absent; for the studies checked, an unresolved V gene accounts for under half, and the remainder has no known explanation. A total of 200,000 to 250,000 clones appear in this sample, about 85% of them only once. 12% of the sample rests with the top ten. Input material: peripheral blood. The receptors come from a woman between 18 and 29 years old who had recovered from COVID-19.

The V call is TRBV18, the J call TRBJ1-1, with D maybe TRBD1 (6 bases). CDR1 and CDR2 from the germline V gene are KGHSH and LQKENI. V lost 3 bases to trimming and J lost 8 bases, with 16 bases between them. This CDR3 spans 14 amino acids. The CDR3 here is CASSPAGGEQEAFF. CDR3 nucleotide sequence: TGTGCCAGCTCACCTGCGGGGGGCGAACAGGAAGCTTTCTTT.

The genes are TRBV10-3 and TRBJ1-1; D is perhaps TRBD1 (5 bases). CDR1 is ENHRY, CDR2 SYGVKD, per germline. V lost 0 bases and J lost 5, with 10 bases in between. The CDR3 is 14 residues long. In DNA form, the CDR3 reads TGTGCCATCAGTGAGTCGCAGGGTAGGACTGAAGCTTTCTTT. Its translation is CAISESQGRTEAFF.

The V and J genes are TRBV13 and TRBJ1-1; 8 bases are a match to TRBD1. The CDR3 spans 16 residues. V was clipped by 2 bases and J by 1 base; unmatched bases: 6. The germline V gene has CDR1 PRHDT and CDR2 FYEKMQ (reference sequence). The CDR3 DNA reads TGTGCCAGCAGCTTATTCGGGACAGGAACGAACACTGAAGCTTTCTTT. Protein product: CASSLFGTGTNTEAFF.

The CDR3 DNA reads TGTGCCAGCAGCTTCCAAGGCCCGGGGGTGAACACTGAAGCTTTCTTT. Its translation: CASSFQGPGVNTEAFF. V usage is TRBV7-2 and J usage is TRBJ1-1; TRBD1 might be the D (5 bases). The CDR3 totals 16 residues. The germline V gene has CDR1 SGHTA and CDR2 FQGNSA. V shed 3 bases and J shed 0 bases, with 14 bases lying between them.

The J gene is TRBJ2-7, the V gene TRBV18; 8 bases are shared with TRBD1. J gave up 6 bases and V 3 bases, and 7 bases lay outside the gene matches. The CDR3 extends over 14 amino acids. CDR1 is KGHSH, CDR2 LQKENI, per germline. CDR3 sequence reads: CASSPEQGDREQYF. CDR3 in DNA: TGTGCCAGCTCACCGGAACAGGGGGATCGCGAGCAGTACTTC.

This clone appeared a single time. The chain has TRBV13 and TRBJ2-7; 7 bases are shared with TRBD2. Germline V gene data show CDR1 as PRHDT and CDR2 as FYEKMQ (reference sequence). CDR3 size: 14 residues. The J segment lost 0 bases and the V segment lost 8 bases, leaving 7 bases of the junction unmatched. The DNA of the CDR3 is TGTGCCAGCGGTTTTCTAGCGGACTCCTACGAGCAGTACTTC. The encoded protein is CASGFLADSYEQYF. The whole variable domain, remainder taken from reference TRBV13 and TRBJ2-7, is AAGVIQSPRHLIKEKRETATLKCYPIPRHDTVYWYQQGPGQDPQFLISFYEKMQSDKGSIPDRFSAQQFSDYHSELNMSSLELGDSALYFCASGFLADSYEQYFGPGTRLTVT.

The rearrangement joins TRBV10-3 to TRBJ2-1; the D gene is possibly TRBD2 (6 bases). V gave up 0 bases and J gave up 0 bases, with 15 bases separating them. Germline CDR1 reads ENHRY; CDR2 reads SYGVKD. The CDR3 totals 18 residues. The CDR3 here is CAISESWGAGISYNEQFF. CDR3 in DNA: TGTGCCATCAGTGAGTCGTGGGGCGCGGGGATCTCCTACAATGAGCAGTTCTTC.

V is TRBV5-1 and J is TRBJ2-3, with 14 positions matching TRBD2. V lost 3 bases, J lost 1 base, and 7 bases stayed unmatched. From germline, CDR1 is SGHRS and CDR2 YFSETQ. The length of the CDR3 is 18 residues. Here the CDR3 DNA reads TGCGCCAGCAGCTCGACTAGCGGGAGGGGTACGGGCACAGATACGCAGTATTTT. Its translation is CASSSTSGRGTGTDTQYF.

The chain joins TRBV2 to TRBJ2-1; the D gene is possibly TRBD2 (5 bases). CDR1 and CDR2 from the germline V gene are SNHLY and FYNNEI. V lost 7 bases to trimming and J lost 7 bases, with 14 bases between them. The length of the CDR3 is 13 residues. The CDR3 spells CASKRASSNEQFF. The DNA for the CDR3 is TGTGCCAGCAAGAGGGCATCAAGTAATGAGCAGTTCTTC. Using reference TRBV2 and TRBJ2-1 for the parts outside the CDR3, the full variable domain is EPEVTQTPSHQVTQMGQEVILRCVPISNHLYFYWYRQILGQKVEFLVSFYNNEISEKSEIFDDQFSVERPDGSNFTLKIRSTKLEDSAMYFCASKRASSNEQFFGPGTRLTVL.

The chain couples TRBV4-2 to TRBJ1-2; D ambiguous. The germline gives CDR1 LGHNA, CDR2 YNFKEQ. This CDR3 comprises 15 residues. With 0 bases removed from V and 3 bases from J, the gap between germline ends came to 11 bases. CDR3 protein: CASSQDIGRYYGYTF. In DNA form, the CDR3 reads TGTGCCAGCAGCCAAGACATAGGCAGGTACTATGGCTACACCTTC.